The entry below describes one TCR beta chain. No antigen is known for it. The sample comes from a study of T cell responses to AZD1222 COVID-19 vaccine. Whole-study context: Second-dose groups at about 4 or about 12 weeks were pooled. Study observations and caveats: Vaccine-associated CD4 TCRs spanned spike, dominant at 160-218 and 743-854. Sampling that yielded the repertoires occurred only after the peak T cell response. The donor cohort was predominantly white British with a female majority, and clonal diversity may have been underestimated.

Germline-derived CDR1 and CDR2 are SGHAT and FQNNGV. The CDR3 totals 14 residues. Deletions cut 2 bases from V and 6 bases from J, with 11 bases between. Clones were read by immunoSEQ multiplex PCR, and TCRdb kept only the in-frame ones, dropping some. The profile shows roughly 160,000 clones, around 94% of them singletons. The chain has TRBV11-2 and TRBJ1-5; D is uncertain. The specimen was peripheral blood, collected on day 0 of AZD1222 vaccination. The clonotype originates from an adult in good health. CDR3 sequence: CASSLRPNAQPQHF. The CDR3 DNA sequence: TGTGCCAGCAGCTTAAGGCCTAACGCTCAGCCCCAGCATTTT.